This passage covers 10 T cell receptor beta chains from one sample sequenced in a study of blood T cell repertoires in COVID-19. Clones were sequenced by immunoSEQ multiplex PCR, and TCRdb holds only the in-frame ones, with some missing. This sample yields under 200,000 clones, of which approximately 81% are seen a single time; approximately 14% belongs to the top ten. The material sequenced was peripheral blood. The receptors come from a man aged 18 to 30 with active or convalescent COVID-19.

The V gene is TRBV4-1, the J gene TRBJ1-4, with TRBD1 as a possible D gene (6 bases). CDR1 and CDR2 from the germline V gene are MGHRA and YSYEKL. There are 14 residues in the CDR3. V was pared by 0 bases and J by 8 bases, with 10 bases between. CDR3 protein: CASSQDITGEKLFF. The CDR3 bases are TGCGCCAGCAGCCAAGACATAACAGGGGAAAAACTGTTTTTT.

The chain uses TRBV7-9 and TRBJ2-7; a weak D match, TRBD2 (7 bases). This CDR3 has 14 amino acids. Germline-derived CDR1 and CDR2 are SEHNR and FQNEAQ (reference sequence). Trimming took off 0 bases at V and 5 bases at J, with 11 bases between the two ends. CDR3 region: CASSLAGGPHEQYF. The CDR3 DNA sequence: TGTGCCAGCAGCTTAGCGGGGGGGCCCCACGAGCAGTACTTC.

The CDR3 loop is CASSRVGSETEAFF. DNA of the CDR3: TGTGCCAGCAGCCGCGTCGGCAGCGAAACTGAAGCTTTCTTT. This chain uses TRBV7-3 with TRBJ1-1; D is unresolved. There are 14 residues in the CDR3. CDR1 and CDR2 (germline): SGHTA, FQGTGA. The V gene lost 5 bases and the J gene lost 5 bases, with 15 bases spanning the gap.

The rearrangement uses TRBV11-2 and TRBJ2-3, with D possibly matching TRBD2 (7 bases). CDR3 length: 14 residues. Per germline, CDR1 SGHAT and CDR2 FQNNGV. V lost 3 bases and J lost 3, with 10 bases in between. The CDR3 DNA sequence: TGTGCCAGCAGCTTTCGGGGGGCGACAGATACGCAGTATTTT. Amino acid sequence: CASSFRGATDTQYF.

This chain links TRBV3-1 (or the pseudogene TRBV3-2) with TRBJ2-5; 13 nucleotides match TRBD2. The CDR3 covers 17 residues. V gave up 6 bases and J gave up 4 bases; unmatched junction bases: 11. Per the germline V gene, CDR1 is LGHDT and CDR2 is YNNKEL (reference sequence). CDR3 in DNA: TGTGCCAGCAGTCCTGGGACTAGCGGGGTGGAGGGAGAGACCCAGTACTTC. It encodes CASSPGTSGVEGETQYF.

V usage is TRBV19 and J usage is TRBJ1-5; D unclear. The CDR3 contains 14 residues. Trimming left V 3 bases short and J 3 bases short, with 9 bases between. CDR1 and CDR2 from the germline V gene are LNHDA and SQIVND (reference sequence). This CDR3 reads CASSIPGDNQPQHF. For the CDR3, the DNA is TGTGCCAGTAGTATTCCCGGGGACAATCAGCCCCAGCATTTT.

The chain couples TRBV4-2 to TRBJ2-3, with no clear D. Per germline, CDR1 LGHNA and CDR2 YNFKEQ. V dropped 1 base and J dropped 4 bases, with 21 bases sitting between them. The CDR3 is 18 amino acids. CDR3 in DNA: TGTGCCAGCAGCCAAGTAGGTCTAGAGCTAGGAAAGGCAGATACGCAGTATTTT. It is translated as CASSQVGLELGKADTQYF.

This clone was detected only once. The chain links TRBV28 to TRBJ1-5; 7 bases are a match to TRBD1. Per germline, CDR1 MDHEN and CDR2 SYDVKM. V was pared by 0 bases and J by 0 bases, with 11 bases of the junction left unmatched. The CDR3 consists of 19 residues. CDR3 coding DNA: TGTGCCAGCAGTTTATGGGTTTTACAGGGGATTTTTAGCAATCAGCCCCAGCATTTT. Its protein product is CASSLWVLQGIFSNQPQHF.

The gene calls are TRBV6-5 and TRBJ1-1; 8 nucleotides align to TRBD1. The CDR3 length is 13 residues. V dropped 6 bases and J dropped 6; count of bases not matched to a gene: 6. Germline loops: CDR1 MNHEY, CDR2 SVGAGI. CDR3 bases: TGTGCCAGCAGCGGACAGGGTTGGGCTGAAGCTTTCTTT. Protein product: CASSGQGWAEAFF.

The V and J genes are TRBV5-6 and TRBJ2-1; D perhaps matches TRBD1 (5 bases). V was clipped by 4 bases and J by 6 bases, with 14 bases between them. Germline CDR1 is SGHDT and CDR2 is YYEEEE. This CDR3 is built from 14 residues. CDR3 region: CASSVTGLSNEQFF. The CDR3 DNA reads TGTGCCAGCAGCGTTACAGGTTTAAGCAATGAGCAGTTCTTC. Complete variable domain (other parts from reference TRBV5-6 and TRBJ2-1): DAGVTQSPTHLIKTRGQQVTLRCSPKSGHDTVSWYQQALGQGPQFIFQYYEEEERQRGNFPDRFSGHQFPNYSSELNVNALLLGDSALYLCASSVTGLSNEQFFGPGTRLTVL.